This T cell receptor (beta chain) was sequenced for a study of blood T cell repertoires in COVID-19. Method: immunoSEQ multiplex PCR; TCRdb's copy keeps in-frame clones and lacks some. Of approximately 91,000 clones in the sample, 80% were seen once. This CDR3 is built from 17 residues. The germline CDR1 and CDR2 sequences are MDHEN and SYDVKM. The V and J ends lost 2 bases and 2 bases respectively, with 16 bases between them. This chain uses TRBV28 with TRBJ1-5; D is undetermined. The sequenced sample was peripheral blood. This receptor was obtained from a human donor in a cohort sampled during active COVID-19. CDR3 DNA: TGTGCCAGCAGTTTACGAGTGGAGTCCTCTGGCAATCAGCCCCAGCATTTT. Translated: CASSLRVESSGNQPQHF.